This TCR beta chain came from a study of T cells in tuberculosis. TCRdb's table, derived via immunoSEQ multiplex PCR, lists solely in-frame clones and lacks some. Among fewer than 40,000 clones listed, about 95% were seen once. The ends lost 2 bases at V and 5 bases at J; junction bases unmatched: 7. The V gene's germline CDR1 is LGHNA and CDR2 YNFKEQ. This CDR3 is built from 16 residues. The chain couples TRBV4-2 to TRBJ2-3, with 10 bases lining up with TRBD2. The sequence came from a donor aged 5-35 years with latent tuberculosis or without tuberculosis infection. The sample comprised PBMCs. CDR3 amino acids: CASSQSAGGPVDTQYF. CDR3 nucleotides: TGTGCCAGCAGCCAATCAGCGGGAGGGCCCGTAGATACGCAGTATTTT.